The present T cell receptor beta chain was sequenced within a study of blood T cells in healthy people across ages (dated by TCRdb to the mid-2010s). Notes on the research overall: Template switching captured roughly one uniquely barcoded TCR beta cDNA molecule per two T cells in model experiments. To track age-related changes in TCR beta repertoire diversity, the study relied on deep sequencing normalized with unique cDNA molecular identifiers. The donors were divided into four age groups: young (average around 17 years), middle-aged (approximately 41), aged (approximately 62) and long-lived (82). To avoid experimental bias, donors of different ages were randomly spread across the sequencing lanes. Using the same blood draw, the study looked at two additional independent replicas of 1 million unique cDNA reads for two donors, one aged 18 to 30 and the other aged 80 or older. General findings and caveats noted by the study authors: Donor CMV infection status was unknown, potentially confounding age-related changes in expanded clonotypes. Estimates of total diversity from one million sequenced T cells were regarded as lower bounds and underestimates. Conclusive comparison of naive and antigen-experienced compartments was prevented by the profiling of bulk unsorted PBMCs. As age increased, observed TCR beta diversity per million T cells dropped in a roughly linear way, and a significant reduction was already evident by age 40. Observed TCR beta diversity correlated strongly with the percentage of naive T cells measured by flow cytometry. Compared with the aged group, the long-lived group had more naive CD4+ T cells, fewer expanded clones and increased TCR diversity, a pattern suggesting age selection.

Concerning this clonotype: What antigen it recognizes has not been identified. No clone much larger than this one lies a single base away; base qualities are absent.

Libraries were constructed by 5' RACE. Sequencing was performed on an Illumina HiSeq 2500. The second PCR ran for about 6 to 12 cycles and used a J-beta primer mix along with a sample-barcoded 5' primer. A unique molecular identifier was introduced onto each TCR beta cDNA molecule by a template-switch 5' adaptor carrying 12 random nucleotides. Each sample yielded at least 3 million CDR3-containing paired-end reads. First-strand cDNA was synthesized from all RNA with the Mint cDNA synthesis kit, primed by a TRBC-specific oligonucleotide. All cDNA was treated with uracil-DNA glycosylase and then went through a first 18-cycle PCR with the universal primers M1SS and BC2_uni_R. As for how the authors treated the data: For normalization, 1 million high-quality reads were randomly selected from each sample, with every read carrying a distinct molecular identifier. Reads sharing molecular identifiers were discarded rather than binned into consensus sequences. MiTCR, set to a Q25 quality threshold and the strictest error-elimination algorithm, was used for CDR3 identification, clonotype clustering and error correction. A nonparametric unseen species model using Euler transformation provided a lower-bound estimate of total TCR beta diversity. TCRdb itself trimmed the public reads at Q25 with fastp, ran MiXCR and retained productive beta chains. Each entry is one CDR3 protein sequence, shown with its most common DNA and genes. The V and J calls and clone size are TCRdb's, not the authors'. This sample has some 640,000 distinct CDR3 sequences in its table, and 49% of those were observed once. The ten top clones hold around a third of the sample.

Germline trimming: 3 bases from V, 6 bases from J; junction bases outside gene matches: 6. Based on the germline V gene, the CDR1 and CDR2 sequences are SGHTA and FQGNSA. The CDR3 runs 14 residues from the cysteine to the phenylalanine. Only the CDR3 DNA is retained, 42 bases long and in frame from the first base. The donors were 40 or so Caucasian individuals from Russia, aged 6 to 90 years, who were systemically healthy. About 10 milliliters of peripheral blood were collected from each donor into EDTA-treated Vacutainer tubes. Ficoll-Paque density-gradient centrifugation was used to isolate PBMCs, with at least 6 million per sample. Trizol reagent was used to extract total RNA from PBMCs, with at least 5 micrograms per sample. The percentages of naive CD45RAhigh/CD27high T cells were determined by flow cytometry on a PBMC aliquot from every donor.

The rearrangement joined TRBV7-2 to TRBJ2-7, and TRBD1 aligns with 9 junction nucleotides. Material: blood. The clonotype comes from a woman in her sixties in good health. The DNA reads TGTGCCAGCAGCTTGGGGGGGACAGGGAGCGAGCAGTACTTC. This translates into CASSLGGTGSEQYF.